This T cell receptor (beta chain) stems from a study of T cells in Graves' hyperthyroidism and ophthalmopathy (dated 2019 in TCRdb). For context, the study as a whole: Peripheral blood samples were taken at the time of initial diagnosis, prior to any treatment. TCR V-J signatures able to tell the groups apart were searched for in a discovery cohort of 100 patients, of whom 40 to 45 had Graves' ophthalmopathy and roughly 58 had stable Graves' hyperthyroidism. Prospective prediction of ophthalmopathy was tested in an independent validation cohort consisting of 18 to 20 hyperthyroidism patients and over 15 patients who later progressed to ophthalmopathy. The roughly 94 discovery patients were randomly split 7:3 into training and test sets. The study also compared thyroid tissue and blood T-cell repertoires from about 6 Graves' hyperthyroidism patients. After sampling, hyperthyroidism patients received methimazole starting at 30 mg daily, and ophthalmopathy patients received high-dose intravenous methylprednisolone. The paper reports TCR Vbeta CDR3 sequencing of 140 or so peripheral blood samples: around 41 ophthalmopathy, roughly 74 hyperthyroidism and approximately 17 progressor patients. Findings and caveats that apply to the study as a whole: No statistical method was used to set the sample size in advance, and investigators knew the group allocation. Ophthalmopathy was separated from stable hyperthyroidism by a 13 V-J signature model, with around 90% sensitivity and about 81% specificity obtained in cross-validation and 80%/75% obtained in testing. Most expanded thyroid clonotypes (frequency above 0.001) were also detected in blood, suggesting blood repertoires may reflect thyroid immune responses. In validation, the model predicted progression to ophthalmopathy with about 71% sensitivity and less than 80% specificity, a median of 6.5 months before onset.

A patient counted as having stable Graves' hyperthyroidism if no progression to ophthalmopathy occurred over 18 months of follow-up. The hyperthyroidism patients were between 18 and 65 years old and newly diagnosed, with a disease duration of less than 2 months. Patients with uncontrolled infections, other autoimmune diseases, pregnancy or lactation were excluded. Diagnoses were established on the basis of clinical symptoms, serum thyroxine and TRAb, thyroid ultrasound, and orbital computed tomography. Ficoll-Paque density gradient centrifugation was used to isolate PBMCs from around 10 ml of fresh peripheral blood. Total RNA was extracted using Trizol reagent, and RNA quality was assessed on an Agilent 2100 Bioanalyzer. From the cysteine through the phenylalanine, the CDR3 covers 14 amino acids. Kept here is only the CDR3 DNA, which spans 42 bases and is read in frame from base 1. The V end gives up 3 bases and the J end 2 bases, leaving 4 bases in the junction not matched to a gene.

Amplification of TCR beta CDR3 regions was carried out from RNA transcripts. For the first round of RT-PCR on the TCR CDR3, the HTBI primer set was used together with the Qiagen OneStep RT-PCR kit. Libraries were constructed in a second round of multiplex PCR, after which size selection and purification were performed. Sequencing of the libraries was done on an Illumina HiSeq2000 using paired-end 100 bp reads. For the original study's pipeline: SOAPnuke was used to process the raw data, throwing out any read that contained adapters or uncalled bases, had a mean Phred below 15, or lacked an exact constant-primer or identifier match. High-quality paired reads were merged with COPE v1.2.5, and unique nucleotide sequences were defined as clonotypes. MiTCR v1.1 was used to align clonotypes to the IMGT TRBV, TRBD and TRBJ reference segments. The analysis was restricted to V-J combinations with a frequency above 0.0001, which together covered roughly 99% of the repertoires. A TCS score was defined as the ratio between F50 (clonal expansion) and ExV (chaos), using BLOSUM62-based TCRdist between CDR3 peptides within each V-J. Welch's t-statistics and random forest reduced around 550 V-J features to 10 to 15, which were used in a naive Bayes classifier (R e1071). TCRdb took the public reads, trimmed them with fastp at Q25, ran MiXCR for clone calling and kept in-frame beta chains. Rows are combined by CDR3 protein, so each entry shows the most common genes and DNA. The V and J calls were determined by TCRdb, not by the authors. The sample yields around 440,000 distinct CDR3 sequences; 15% to 17% were counted once. Approximately 8% of the sample belongs to the ten largest clones.

In regard to this clonotype: Which antigen it targets is not known. Base quality data are lacking; no much larger clone is found one base away.

This TCR was recovered from a woman aged 18-35 years with Graves' hyperthyroidism. This receptor chain uses TRBV12-3 or TRBV12-4 and TRBJ2-7; 7 junctional bases match TRBD1. Source material: blood. The DNA is as follows: TGTGCCAGCAGTTTTAGACAGGGACCCTACGAGCAGTACTTC. Its protein reads: CASSFRQGPYEQYF.